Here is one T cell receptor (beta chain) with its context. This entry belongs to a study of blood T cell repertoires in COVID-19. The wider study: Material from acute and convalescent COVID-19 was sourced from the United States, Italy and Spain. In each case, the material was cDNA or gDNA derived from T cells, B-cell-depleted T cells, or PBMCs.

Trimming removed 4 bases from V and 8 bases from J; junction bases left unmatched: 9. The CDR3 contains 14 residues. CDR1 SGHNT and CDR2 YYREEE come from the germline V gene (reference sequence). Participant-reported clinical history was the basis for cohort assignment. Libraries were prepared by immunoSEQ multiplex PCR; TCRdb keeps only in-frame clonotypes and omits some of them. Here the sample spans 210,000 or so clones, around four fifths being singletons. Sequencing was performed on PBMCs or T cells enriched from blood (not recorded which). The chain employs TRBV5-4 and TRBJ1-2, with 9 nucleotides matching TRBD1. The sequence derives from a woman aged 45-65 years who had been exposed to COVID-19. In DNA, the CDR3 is TGTGCCAGCAGCGGGGACAGGGACCTGGGAGGCTACACCTTC. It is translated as CASSGDRDLGGYTF.